The 22 T cell receptor beta chains reported below all come from one sample, sequenced in a study of T cells after yellow fever vaccination. TCRdb used MiXCR to reprocess the 5' RACE reads, holding one entry per CDR3 protein. In the table there are a few hundred thousand distinct CDR3 sequences, less than 3.5% of which are singletons. The sequenced sample was CD4+ T cells sorted from PBMCs, obtained 10 days after the yellow fever booster vaccination. These receptor sequences come from a man in his late teens or twenties who received the YFV17D yellow fever vaccine.

The V and J genes are TRBV6-2 or TRBV6-3 and TRBJ1-2; D not certain. Germline CDR1 reads MNHEY; CDR2 reads SVGEGT. This CDR3 has 14 residues. Trimming cost V 7 bases and J 5 bases, with 17 bases left between them. CDR3 region: CASTYRVVQYGYTF. The CDR3 DNA reads as TGTGCCAGCACCTACCGGGTTGTGCAGTATGGCTACACCTTC.

This clonotype was seen a handful of times. The chain is built from TRBV7-2 and TRBJ2-1; D gene ambiguous. The CDR3 is 17 residues long. CDR1 is SGHTA, CDR2 FQGNSA, per germline. Deletions cut 6 bases from V and 0 bases from J, with 18 bases between. The DNA of the CDR3 is TGTGCCAGCAGGTTTGGTGGGCTCTTCAGCTCCTACAATGAGCAGTTCTTC. It encodes CASRFGGLFSSYNEQFF.

This clonotype has more than one count but fewer than ten. The chain couples TRBV19 to TRBJ1-2; D remains unclear. CDR3 size: 12 residues. Germline CDR1 is LNHDA and CDR2 is SQIVND (reference sequence). Trimming pared 5 bases from V and 1 base from J, leaving 5 bases between. The DNA for the CDR3 is TGTGCCAGTAGTCTCTATAACTATGGCTACACCTTC. Residues: CASSLYNYGYTF.

This clonotype was found many times. The CDR3 ends on some other residue instead of the conserved phenylalanine or tryptophan, so this is likely a read error. The DNA is omitted, as the CDR3 cannot be located on it reliably, and the CDR3 follows TCRdb's listing. The chain links TRBV15 to TRBJ2-3; the table's D call TRBD2 went unverified against the DNA. The CDR3 extends over 13 residues, inclusive of both ends. Germline assignment: CDR1 LNHNV and CDR2 YYDKDF (reference sequence). CDR3 amino acids: CATSRDLSGGSGL.

This clonotype was counted at least ten times. V usage is TRBV24-1 and J usage is TRBJ1-5, with 7 nucleotides matching TRBD1. Germline CDR1 KGHDR, CDR2 SFDVKD. V lost 4 bases to trimming and J lost 0 bases; unmatched junction nucleotides: 20. The CDR3 totals 21 residues. CDR3 coding DNA: TGTGCCACCAGTGAACCCTGGACAGGCCACTGCAATCTCTATAGCAATCAGCCCCAGCATTTT. Translation gives CATSEPWTGHCNLYSNQPQHF.

This clonotype was picked up many times. The rearrangement uses TRBV2 and TRBJ1-1; D might be TRBD1 (5 bases). V dropped 8 bases and J dropped 1 base, with 11 bases sitting between them. The germline CDR1 and CDR2 sequences are SNHLY and FYNNEI. There are 13 residues in the CDR3. As DNA, the CDR3 is TGTGCCAGCCGGGGGAACAGGAACACTGAAGCTTTCTTT. Amino acids: CASRGNRNTEAFF.

This clonotype occurred many times. The CDR3 spells CASSLYRGRTDTQYF. CDR3 coding DNA: TGTGCCAGCAGTTTATACAGGGGGCGAACAGATACGCAGTATTTT. This chain uses TRBV12-3 or TRBV12-4 with TRBJ2-3; 9 nucleotides align to TRBD1. The CDR3 length is 15 residues. V lost 2 bases and J lost 3; bases outside the gene matches: 3.

This clonotype was observed at least ten times. This chain joins TRBV5-4 and TRBJ2-5; 8 bases map to TRBD1. The CDR3 runs to 13 residues. V was pared by 1 base and J by 5 bases, with 1 base of the junction left unmatched. The germline gives CDR1 SGHNT, CDR2 YYREEE (reference sequence). The CDR3 loop is CASSLRTGETQYF. The DNA for the CDR3 is TGTGCCAGCAGCTTGAGGACAGGGGAGACCCAGTACTTC. Based on the CDR3 plus reference TRBV5-4 and TRBJ2-5, the full variable domain is ETGVTQSPTHLIKTRGQQVTLRCSSQSGHNTVSWYQQALGQGPQFIFQYYREEENGRGNFPPRFSGLQFPNYSSELNVNALELDDSALYLCASSLRTGETQYFGPGTRLLVL.

This clonotype was seen many times. V gene TRBV7-3 combines with J gene TRBJ2-1; 13 bases are shared with TRBD2. Trimming cost V 4 bases and J 6 bases; bases outside gene matches: 9. CDR3 length: 17 amino acids. Germline values: CDR1 SGHTA, CDR2 FQGTGA. As DNA, the CDR3 is TGTGCCAGCAGCTCAACCGGGACTAGCGGGGCAGGCAATGAGCAGTTCTTC. Amino acids: CASSSTGTSGAGNEQFF.

This clonotype was counted many times. This chain joins TRBV7-9 and TRBJ2-1; D unresolved. Per the germline V gene, CDR1 is SEHNR and CDR2 is FQNEAQ (reference sequence). CDR3 length equals 14 residues. Trimming took 2 bases from V and 7 from J, leaving 12 bases between them. CDR3 protein: CASSLRPPRNEQFF. The CDR3, as DNA: TGTGCCAGCAGCTTAAGGCCACCCAGGAATGAGCAGTTCTTC.

This clonotype was seen repeatedly, ten times or more. This chain links TRBV2 with TRBJ1-1; tentative D call: TRBD1 (5 bases). V was shortened by 11 bases and J by 0 bases, with 16 bases between the two germline ends. Per germline, CDR1 SNHLY and CDR2 FYNNEI. The CDR3 extends over 14 amino acids. CDR3 coding DNA: TGTGCCCTCGGGCAGGGCCCGATGAACACTGAAGCTTTCTTT. It specifies CALGQGPMNTEAFF.

This clonotype has more than one count but fewer than ten. The chain has TRBV6-5 and TRBJ2-5; no clear D. V lost 4 bases and J 5 bases, leaving 14 bases between the germline ends. The CDR3 has 14 amino acids. In germline, CDR1 is MNHEY, CDR2 SVGAGI. The CDR3 loop reads CASSSSRPRETQYF. The CDR3 DNA is TGTGCCAGCAGTTCGAGCAGGCCCCGGGAGACCCAGTACTTC.

V usage is TRBV6-5 and J usage is TRBJ1-2, with D tentatively TRBD1 (5 bases). Trimming left V 2 bases short and J 8 bases short, with 15 bases between. CDR1 is MNHEY, CDR2 SVGAGI, per germline. The length of the CDR3 is 14 residues. CDR3 loop: CASSYANLRDGYTF. CDR3 in DNA: TGTGCCAGCAGTTACGCCAACCTTCGGGACGGCTACACCTTC.

CDR3 amino acids: CSVEAGDYGYTF. In DNA form, the CDR3 reads TGCAGCGTTGAAGCAGGGGACTATGGCTACACCTTC. The V call is TRBV29-1, the J call TRBJ1-2, with a weak D call TRBD1 (6 bases). CDR3 size: 12 residues. Germline CDR1 and CDR2: SQVTM and ANQGSEA. The V and J ends lost 1 base and 3 bases respectively, with 6 bases between them.

This clonotype has more than one count but fewer than ten. The chain couples TRBV10-3 to TRBJ1-6; D possibly corresponds to TRBD1 (5 bases). CDR3 length: 13 amino acids. V shed 6 bases and J shed 8 bases, with 11 bases lying between them. Germline-derived CDR1 and CDR2 are ENHRY and SYGVKD. CDR3 sequence: CAIRVGVDSPLHF. The CDR3, as DNA: TGTGCCATCAGGGTGGGGGTAGATTCACCCCTCCACTTT.

This clonotype was detected ten times or more. The J gene is TRBJ1-1, the V gene TRBV25-1, with TRBD1 matching 9 bases. The trim removed 4 bases at V and 3 bases at J, leaving 6 bases unmatched. Germline lookup yields CDR1 MGHDK and CDR2 SYGVNS. The CDR3 has 15 amino acids. The CDR3: CASSATRQGDTEAFF. CDR3 coding DNA: TGTGCCAGCAGTGCTACTAGACAGGGGGACACTGAAGCTTTCTTT.

The chain has TRBV11-2 and TRBJ2-2, with unresolved D. The CDR3 is 14 residues long. Germline CDR1 reads SGHAT; CDR2 reads FQNNGV. V lost 3 bases to trimming and J lost 3 bases, with 8 bases between them. DNA for the CDR3: TGTGCCAGCAGCTTGGCCCCATACACCGGGGAGCTGTTTTTT. Translating gives CASSLAPYTGELFF. Supplemented by reference TRBV11-2 and TRBJ2-2, the full variable domain reads EAGVAQSPRYKIIEKRQSVAFWCNPISGHATLYWYQQILGQGPKLLIQFQNNGVVDDSQLPKDRFSAERLKGVDSTLKIQPAKLEDSAVYLCASSLAPYTGELFFGEGSRLTVL.

In its sample, this clonotype was seen many times. The chain has TRBV28 and TRBJ2-2, with TRBD1 matching over 7 bases. The CDR3 is 15 residues long. Germline V lookup: CDR1 MDHEN, CDR2 SYDVKM. The V gene end was trimmed by 5 bases and the J gene end by 4 bases; junction bases not matched to a gene: 7. Here the CDR3 reads CASSNGDRLTGELFF. The CDR3 DNA sequence: TGTGCCAGCAGTAATGGGGACAGACTCACCGGGGAGCTGTTTTTT.

On this clonotype itself: Germline is not matched at one junction end, which may reflect a read error. This rearrangement joins TRBV12-3 or TRBV12-4 to TRBJ1-4; weak D call: TRBD1 (6 bases). The CDR3 is 13 amino acids. CDR3 nucleotide sequence: TGTGCCAGCAGGCCAAACAGGGATGAAAACCTGTTTTTT. Translated: CASRPNRDENLFF.

This clonotype was counted ten times or more. The rearrangement links TRBV29-1 to TRBJ1-6, with D unclear. The germline V gene encodes CDR1 SQVTM and CDR2 ANQGSEA. V was clipped by 6 bases and J by 9 bases, with 18 bases between them. The CDR3 covers 14 residues. CDR3 amino acids: CSVSVGVGTSPLHF. The CDR3 nucleotides read TGCAGCGTGTCCGTCGGGGTAGGCACTTCACCCCTCCACTTT.

This clonotype was seen a few times. V usage is TRBV20-1 and J usage is TRBJ1-6; D is uncertain. CDR3 length: 16 amino acids. V gave up 1 base and J gave up 8 bases, with 18 bases separating them. CDR1 and CDR2 from the germline V gene are DFQATT and SNEGSKA (reference sequence). Here the CDR3 reads CSARVGQSFPDSPLHF. CDR3 in DNA: TGCAGTGCTAGAGTGGGCCAATCTTTCCCGGATTCACCCCTCCACTTT.

CDR3 loop: CASSRTGEPLEQYF. The CDR3 bases are TGTGCCAGCAGCAGGACAGGGGAGCCTCTAGAGCAGTACTTC. The chain has TRBV6-5 and TRBJ2-7; TRBD1 matches at 9 bases. This CDR3 has 14 amino acids. Trimming removed 6 bases from V and 7 bases from J; junction bases left unmatched: 10. Germline lookup yields CDR1 MNHEY and CDR2 SVGAGI.